These T cell receptor beta chains were read from a single sample in a study of metastatic and nonmetastatic thyroid tumors. TCRdb reprocessed the PCR reads using MiXCR. This table holds fewer than 70,000 clones, just under 30% found once. The sequenced sample was blood. The receptor set was obtained from a female donor with papillary thyroid cancer or a benign thyroid nodule (not recorded which). Some clones in this sample may be carry-over from other donors' samples. Both conserved end residues are part of each CDR3. Each record gives: J gene, D gene, clone size, V gene, CDR3 protein, CDR3 DNA. The D gene is left open where the match is weak. Part of the rows lack a size; the others show once, few, many or a class for expanded clones.

j_gene: TRBJ2-7; d_gene: TRBD2; abundance: NA; v_gene: TRBV20-1; CDR3aa: CSAITSGSSYEQYF; CDR3nt: TGCAGTGCTATAACTAGCGGAAGCTCCTACGAGCAGTACTTC
j_gene: TRBJ2-2; d_gene: NA; abundance: NA; v_gene: TRBV30; CDR3aa: CAWSVRTGELFF; CDR3nt: TGTGCCTGGAGCGTCCGTACCGGGGAGCTGTTTTTT
j_gene: TRBJ2-7; d_gene: NA; abundance: NA; v_gene: TRBV7-2; CDR3aa: CASSLGGINEQYF; CDR3nt: TGTGCCAGCAGCTTAGGCGGGATAAACGAGCAGTACTTC
j_gene: TRBJ2-7; d_gene: NA; abundance: NA; v_gene: TRBV11-2; CDR3aa: CASSLTPSFEVYEQYF; CDR3nt: TGTGCCAGCAGCTTAACACCCTCCTTCGAGGTATACGAGCAGTACTTC
j_gene: TRBJ2-7; d_gene: NA; abundance: many; v_gene: TRBV29-1; CDR3aa: CSVEDMQGGYEQYF; CDR3nt: TGCAGCGTTGAAGATATGCAGGGGGGCTACGAGCAGTACTTC
j_gene: TRBJ2-7; d_gene: NA; abundance: NA; v_gene: TRBV3-1; CDR3aa: CASSQDPGNSYEQYF; CDR3nt: TGTGCCAGCAGCCAAGATCCAGGGAATTCCTACGAGCAGTACTTC
j_gene: TRBJ2-1; d_gene: TRBD2; abundance: few; v_gene: TRBV12-3/TRBV12-4; CDR3aa: CASRPRTSRAYNEQFF; CDR3nt: TGTGCCAGCAGACCTAGGACTAGCCGGGCCTACAATGAGCAGTTCTTC
j_gene: TRBJ2-5; d_gene: TRBD1; abundance: many; v_gene: TRBV27; CDR3aa: CASSSPTGGAETQYF; CDR3nt: TGTGCCAGCAGTTCCCCGACAGGGGGTGCGGAGACCCAGTACTTC
j_gene: TRBJ2-3; d_gene: NA; abundance: many; v_gene: TRBV7-2; CDR3aa: CASSLVPSPSTDTQYF; CDR3nt: TGTGCCAGCAGCTTAGTCCCCAGTCCTAGCACAGATACGCAGTATTTT
j_gene: TRBJ2-7; d_gene: NA; abundance: NA; v_gene: TRBV5-1; CDR3aa: CASSMVANSIYEQYF; CDR3nt: TGCGCCAGCAGCATGGTTGCGAATTCTATCTACGAGCAGTACTTC
j_gene: TRBJ1-2; d_gene: NA; abundance: NA; v_gene: TRBV7-2; CDR3aa: CASSLKQVGGYTF; CDR3nt: TGTGCCAGCAGCTTGAAACAGGTGGGCGGCTACACCTTC
j_gene: TRBJ2-7; d_gene: TRBD1; abundance: once; v_gene: TRBV5-1; CDR3aa: CASSIGTGGYEQYF; CDR3nt: TGCGCCAGCAGCATCGGGACAGGGGGGTACGAGCAGTACTTC
j_gene: TRBJ2-7; d_gene: TRBD2; abundance: once; v_gene: TRBV20-1; CDR3aa: CSAPGLGYEQYF; CDR3nt: TGCAGTGCTCCGGGACTAGGCTACGAGCAGTACTTC
j_gene: TRBJ1-2; d_gene: TRBD1; abundance: NA; v_gene: TRBV30; CDR3aa: CAWSVDHRGGGYTF; CDR3nt: TGTGCCTGGAGTGTCGACCACAGGGGAGGAGGCTACACCTTC
j_gene: TRBJ2-1; d_gene: NA; abundance: NA; v_gene: TRBV4-1; CDR3aa: CASSQDLGLLNTQFF; CDR3nt: TGCGCCAGCAGCCAAGATCTGGGACTCCTAAATACGCAGTTCTTC
j_gene: TRBJ1-1; d_gene: NA; abundance: medium-sized; v_gene: TRBV28; CDR3aa: CASSLLKSEAFF; CDR3nt: TGTGCCAGCAGTTTATTAAAAAGTGAAGCTTTCTTT
j_gene: TRBJ2-1; d_gene: TRBD2; abundance: many; v_gene: TRBV7-2; CDR3aa: CASSPGLAGNNEQFF; CDR3nt: TGTGCCAGCAGCCCGGGACTAGCGGGGAACAATGAGCAGTTCTTC
j_gene: TRBJ1-1; d_gene: NA; abundance: medium-sized; v_gene: TRBV12-3/TRBV12-4; CDR3aa: CASSTLFRTEAFF; CDR3nt: TGTGCCAGCAGTACCCTTTTCCGCACTGAAGCTTTCTTT
j_gene: TRBJ2-1; d_gene: NA; abundance: NA; v_gene: TRBV20-1; CDR3aa: CSAPPASSYNEQFF; CDR3nt: TGCAGTGCTCCTCCCGCGAGCTCCTACAATGAGCAGTTCTTC
j_gene: TRBJ1-3; d_gene: NA; abundance: NA; v_gene: TRBV28; CDR3aa: CASSGYRVSGNTIYF; CDR3nt: TGTGCCAGCAGTGGCTACAGGGTCTCTGGAAACACCATATATTTT
j_gene: TRBJ2-3; d_gene: TRBD2; abundance: few; v_gene: TRBV4-1; CDR3aa: CASSQILASTDTQYF; CDR3nt: TGCGCCAGCAGCCAGATACTAGCGTCCACAGATACGCAGTATTTT
j_gene: TRBJ2-3; d_gene: NA; abundance: once; v_gene: TRBV11-3; CDR3aa: CASSPHTDTQYF; CDR3nt: TGTGCCAGCAGCCCCCACACAGATACGCAGTATTTT
j_gene: TRBJ2-7; d_gene: NA; abundance: once; v_gene: TRBV7-6; CDR3aa: CASSGQSFYEQYF; CDR3nt: TGTGCCAGCAGTGGACAGTCTTTCTACGAGCAGTACTTC
j_gene: TRBJ2-7; d_gene: TRBD2; abundance: NA; v_gene: TRBV6-1; CDR3aa: CASSSRGGTSSSYEQYF; CDR3nt: TGTGCCAGCAGCTCGCGAGGGGGGACTAGCAGCTCCTACGAGCAGTACTTC
j_gene: TRBJ1-1; d_gene: NA; abundance: NA; v_gene: TRBV11-2; CDR3aa: CASSQTEAFF; CDR3nt: TGTGCCAGCAGCCAGACTGAAGCTTTCTTT
j_gene: TRBJ1-1; d_gene: NA; abundance: few; v_gene: TRBV11-3; CDR3aa: CASSRNTEAFF; CDR3nt: TGTGCCAGCAGCCGCAACACTGAAGCTTTCTTT
j_gene: TRBJ2-1; d_gene: TRBD2; abundance: many; v_gene: TRBV20-1; CDR3aa: CSARTGLANKEGIYSYNEQFF; CDR3nt: TGCAGTGCTAGAACCGGACTAGCTAATAAAGAGGGGATTTACTCCTACAATGAGCAGTTCTTC
j_gene: TRBJ1-2; d_gene: TRBD1; abundance: NA; v_gene: TRBV5-1; CDR3aa: CASSLNPTGDGYTF; CDR3nt: TGCGCCAGCAGCCTTAATCCGACAGGGGATGGCTACACCTTC
j_gene: TRBJ2-1; d_gene: NA; abundance: NA; v_gene: TRBV7-3; CDR3aa: CASSLRPGRTVGNEQFF; CDR3nt: TGTGCCAGCAGCTTAAGGCCAGGACGGACGGTCGGCAATGAGCAGTTCTTC
j_gene: TRBJ1-1; d_gene: NA; abundance: medium-sized; v_gene: TRBV6-2/TRBV6-3; CDR3aa: CASTPDGMNTEAFF; CDR3nt: TGTGCCAGCACCCCAGACGGTATGAACACTGAAGCTTTCTTT
j_gene: TRBJ2-2; d_gene: NA; abundance: NA; v_gene: TRBV5-1; CDR3aa: CASSEQVGGGELFF; CDR3nt: TGCGCCAGCAGCGAACAAGTGGGAGGCGGGGAGCTGTTTTTT
j_gene: TRBJ2-1; d_gene: NA; abundance: NA; v_gene: TRBV7-9; CDR3aa: CASSHTTRVEQFF; CDR3nt: TGTGCCAGCAGCCACACGACGCGGGTTGAGCAGTTCTTC
j_gene: TRBJ2-1; d_gene: NA; abundance: many; v_gene: TRBV5-6; CDR3aa: CASSSGNEQFF; CDR3nt: TGTGCCAGCAGCTCCGGGAATGAGCAGTTCTTC
j_gene: TRBJ2-3; d_gene: TRBD2; abundance: few; v_gene: TRBV6-1; CDR3aa: CASRRLAGGPPDTQYF; CDR3nt: TGTGCCAGCAGACGACTAGCGGGAGGGCCCCCAGATACGCAGTATTTT
j_gene: TRBJ2-7; d_gene: NA; abundance: many; v_gene: TRBV4-1; CDR3aa: CASSQDRDFSSYEQYF; CDR3nt: TGCGCCAGCAGCCAAGATCGGGACTTCTCTTCCTACGAGCAGTACTTC
j_gene: TRBJ2-7; d_gene: NA; abundance: NA; v_gene: TRBV4-1; CDR3aa: CASSPRLGFGERYF; CDR3nt: TGCGCCAGCAGCCCCCGGCTCGGGTTTGGGGAGCGGTACTTC
j_gene: TRBJ2-2; d_gene: NA; abundance: NA; v_gene: TRBV7-3; CDR3aa: CASSPMGVDTGELFF; CDR3nt: TGTGCCAGCAGTCCTATGGGTGTTGACACCGGGGAGCTGTTTTTT
j_gene: TRBJ2-2; d_gene: TRBD1; abundance: NA; v_gene: TRBV6-1; CDR3aa: CASTGTGGNTGELFF; CDR3nt: TGTGCCAGCACCGGGACAGGGGGCAACACCGGGGAGCTGTTTTTT
j_gene: TRBJ2-3; d_gene: TRBD2; abundance: NA; v_gene: TRBV6-2/TRBV6-3; CDR3aa: CASSPSRGPLAGVTDTQYF; CDR3nt: TGTGCCAGCAGTCCTTCCCGTGGTCCCTTAGCGGGAGTCACAGATACGCAGTATTTT
j_gene: TRBJ1-1; d_gene: NA; abundance: few; v_gene: TRBV6-1; CDR3aa: CASRHIGGDTEAFF; CDR3nt: TGTGCCAGCAGGCATATTGGAGGGGACACTGAAGCTTTCTTT
j_gene: TRBJ2-2; d_gene: TRBD2; abundance: NA; v_gene: TRBV20-1; CDR3aa: CSARSGGNTGELFF; CDR3nt: TGCAGTGCTAGATCGGGAGGGAACACCGGGGAGCTGTTTTTT
j_gene: TRBJ1-1; d_gene: TRBD1; abundance: few; v_gene: TRBV19; CDR3aa: CASRTGLGDTEAFF; CDR3nt: TGTGCCAGTAGGACAGGGTTAGGGGACACTGAAGCTTTCTTT
j_gene: TRBJ2-1; d_gene: TRBD2; abundance: medium-sized; v_gene: TRBV6-2/TRBV6-3; CDR3aa: CASSYSYPAAGIYNEQFF; CDR3nt: TGTGCCAGCAGTTACTCCTATCCGGCAGCGGGAATCTACAATGAGCAGTTCTTC
j_gene: TRBJ2-5; d_gene: TRBD2; abundance: NA; v_gene: TRBV6-2/TRBV6-3; CDR3aa: CASSRGGTSQQETQYF; CDR3nt: TGTGCCAGCAGTCGGGGGGGGACTAGCCAGCAAGAGACCCAGTACTTC
j_gene: TRBJ2-6; d_gene: NA; abundance: few; v_gene: TRBV24-1; CDR3aa: CATSDPGSGGANVLTF; CDR3nt: TGTGCCACCAGTGATCCAGGGTCTGGGGGGGCCAACGTCCTGACTTTC
j_gene: TRBJ1-3; d_gene: NA; abundance: NA; v_gene: TRBV20-1; CDR3aa: CSAQRTGGVNTIYF; CDR3nt: TGCAGTGCTCAGAGAACAGGCGGTGTAAACACCATATATTTT
j_gene: TRBJ2-7; d_gene: TRBD2; abundance: NA; v_gene: TRBV12-3/TRBV12-4; CDR3aa: CASSPRLAGQYF; CDR3nt: TGTGCCAGCAGTCCAAGACTAGCCGGGCAGTACTTC
j_gene: TRBJ2-3; d_gene: NA; abundance: NA; v_gene: TRBV6-4; CDR3aa: CASSPQGATDTQYF; CDR3nt: TGTGCCAGCAGTCCCCAGGGAGCCACAGATACGCAGTATTTT
j_gene: TRBJ2-7; d_gene: NA; abundance: NA; v_gene: TRBV28; CDR3aa: CASSRAADYEQYF; CDR3nt: TGTGCCAGCAGCCGGGCGGCGGACTACGAGCAGTACTTC
j_gene: TRBJ2-1; d_gene: TRBD1; abundance: few; v_gene: TRBV10-2; CDR3aa: CASTPGTGTGYNEQFF; CDR3nt: TGCGCCAGCACCCCAGGCACCGGGACAGGATACAATGAGCAGTTCTTC
j_gene: TRBJ2-7; d_gene: NA; abundance: few; v_gene: TRBV28; CDR3aa: CASSFPGGTYEQYF; CDR3nt: TGTGCCAGCAGTTTCCCAGGAGGTACCTACGAGCAGTACTTC
j_gene: TRBJ1-5; d_gene: TRBD1; abundance: few; v_gene: TRBV19; CDR3aa: CASSFPGTVNRPQHF; CDR3nt: TGTGCCAGTAGTTTCCCCGGGACAGTTAATCGCCCCCAGCATTTT
j_gene: TRBJ2-6; d_gene: NA; abundance: NA; v_gene: TRBV20-1; CDR3aa: CSASWFSGANVLTF; CDR3nt: TGCAGTGCTAGTTGGTTCTCTGGGGCCAACGTCCTGACTTTC
j_gene: TRBJ1-5; d_gene: TRBD1; abundance: NA; v_gene: TRBV19; CDR3aa: CASVQTGGLSNQPQHF; CDR3nt: TGTGCCAGTGTCCAGACAGGGGGGCTTAGCAATCAGCCCCAGCATTTT
j_gene: TRBJ2-2; d_gene: TRBD1; abundance: NA; v_gene: TRBV6-4; CDR3aa: CASSVGTGGTGELFF; CDR3nt: TGTGCCAGCAGTGTGGGGACAGGGGGCACCGGGGAGCTGTTTTTT
j_gene: TRBJ1-6; d_gene: TRBD1; abundance: NA; v_gene: TRBV5-1; CDR3aa: CASSFGQANSPLHF; CDR3nt: TGCGCCAGCAGCTTTGGACAGGCTAATTCACCCCTCCACTTT
j_gene: TRBJ1-1; d_gene: NA; abundance: NA; v_gene: TRBV30; CDR3aa: CATGRTNTEAFF; CDR3nt: TGTGCTACGGGACGGACGAACACTGAAGCTTTCTTT
j_gene: TRBJ1-1; d_gene: NA; abundance: many; v_gene: TRBV28; CDR3aa: CASIGNTEAFF; CDR3nt: TGTGCCAGCATCGGGAACACTGAAGCTTTCTTT
j_gene: TRBJ2-7; d_gene: NA; abundance: NA; v_gene: TRBV7-2; CDR3aa: CASSPSGDYEQYF; CDR3nt: TGTGCCAGCAGCCCCAGTGGGGACTACGAGCAGTACTTC